These 3 T cell receptor beta chains share one sample of origin, sequenced in a study of shared clonotypes between healthy human individuals. Data came from immunoSEQ multiplex PCR; TCRdb stores just in-frame clones and leaves some out. The table has 1,500,000 or so clones, around 98.5% seen once; the top ten hold about 0.34%. The sample taken for sequencing was naive CD4+ T cells sorted from blood. Noted subset: CD45RA+ positively selected. The receptor set was obtained from a man aged 30-40 years in good health.

The CDR3: CASSIRPGWEQFF. In DNA form, the CDR3 reads TGTGCCAGTAGTATCCGACCGGGATGGGAGCAGTTCTTC. The chain links TRBV19 to TRBJ2-1; tentative D call: TRBD2 (5 bases). V shed 3 bases and J shed 10 bases, with 13 bases lying between them. CDR3 length: 13 amino acids. Germline loops: CDR1 LNHDA, CDR2 SQIVND (reference sequence).

This clone was counted once. The chain uses TRBV19 and TRBJ2-1; 9 nucleotides match TRBD2. V dropped 1 base and J dropped 8; count of bases not matched to a gene: 6. CDR1 and CDR2 (germline): LNHDA, SQIVND (reference sequence). The CDR3 runs to 15 residues. DNA for the CDR3: TGTGCCAGTAGTATAGGACTAGCGGTTTCGGATGAGCAGTTCTTC. It encodes CASSIGLAVSDEQFF.

CDR3 protein: CASSQLAGNEQYF. In DNA, the CDR3 is TGTGCCAGCTCACAACTAGCGGGTAACGAGCAGTACTTC. The chain joins TRBV18 to TRBJ2-7; 9 positions match TRBD2. Germline V lookup: CDR1 KGHSH, CDR2 LQKENI. With V trimmed by 4 bases and J by 5 bases, 3 bases remained unmatched. CDR3 length: 13 residues. Supplemented by reference TRBV18 and TRBJ2-7, the full variable domain reads NAGVMQNPRHLVRRRGQEARLRCSPMKGHSHVYWYRQLPEEGLKFMVYLQKENIIDESGMPKERFSAEFPKEGPSILRIQQVVRGDSAAYFCASSQLAGNEQYFGPGTRLTVT.